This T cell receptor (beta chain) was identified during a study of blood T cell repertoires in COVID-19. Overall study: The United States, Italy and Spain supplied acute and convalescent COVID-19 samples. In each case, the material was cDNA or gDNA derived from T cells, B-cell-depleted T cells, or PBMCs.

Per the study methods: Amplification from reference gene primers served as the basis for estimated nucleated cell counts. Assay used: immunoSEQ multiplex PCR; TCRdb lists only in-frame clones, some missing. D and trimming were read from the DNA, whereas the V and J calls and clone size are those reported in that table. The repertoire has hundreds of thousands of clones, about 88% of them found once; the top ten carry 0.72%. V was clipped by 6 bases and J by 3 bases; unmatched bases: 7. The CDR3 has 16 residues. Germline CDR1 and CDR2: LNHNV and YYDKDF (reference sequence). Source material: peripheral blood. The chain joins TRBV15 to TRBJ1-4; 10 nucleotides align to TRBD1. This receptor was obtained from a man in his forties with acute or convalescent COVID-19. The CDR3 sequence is CATSPTGGTANEKLFF. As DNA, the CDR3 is TGTGCCACCAGTCCGACAGGGGGCACGGCTAATGAAAAACTGTTTTTT.